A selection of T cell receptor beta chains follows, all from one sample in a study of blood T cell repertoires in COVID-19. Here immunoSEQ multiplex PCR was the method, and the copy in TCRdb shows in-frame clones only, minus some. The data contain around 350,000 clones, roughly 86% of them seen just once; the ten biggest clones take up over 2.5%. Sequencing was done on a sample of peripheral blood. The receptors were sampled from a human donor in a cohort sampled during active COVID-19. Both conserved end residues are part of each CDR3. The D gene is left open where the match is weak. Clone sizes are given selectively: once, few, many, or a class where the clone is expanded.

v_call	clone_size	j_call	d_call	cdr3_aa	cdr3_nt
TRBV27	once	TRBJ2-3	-	CASSSGTDTQYF	TGTGCCAGCAGTTCTGGCACAGATACGCAGTATTTT
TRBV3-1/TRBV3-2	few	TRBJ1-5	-	CASSQDPGEGQPQHF	TGTGCCAGCAGCCAAGATCCCGGGGAGGGTCAGCCCCAGCATTTT
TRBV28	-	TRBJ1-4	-	CASSFGGLLPGPNEKLFF	TGTGCCAGCAGTTTTGGCGGACTTCTCCCCGGGCCTAATGAAAAACTGTTTTTT
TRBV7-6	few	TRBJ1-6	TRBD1	CASSLARPGGYNSPLHF	TGTGCCAGCAGCTTAGCCCGTCCAGGGGGGTATAATTCACCCCTCCACTTT
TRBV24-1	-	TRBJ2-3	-	CATSRGQKTDTQYF	TGTGCCACCAGTAGGGGCCAGAAAACAGATACGCAGTATTTT
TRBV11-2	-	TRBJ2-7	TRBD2	CASSPLAGAYEQYF	TGTGCCAGCAGCCCCCTAGCGGGAGCGTACGAGCAGTACTTC
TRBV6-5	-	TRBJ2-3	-	CATKELEGSTDTQYF	TGTGCCACCAAAGAACTAGAGGGAAGCACAGATACGCAGTATTTT
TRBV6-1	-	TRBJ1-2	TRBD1	CASSKGTGMNNYGYTF	TGTGCCAGCAGTAAAGGGACAGGGATGAATAACTATGGCTACACCTTC
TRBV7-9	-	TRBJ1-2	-	CASSSVYGYTF	TGTGCCAGCAGCTCAGTATATGGCTACACCTTC
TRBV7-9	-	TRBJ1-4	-	CASSPKDSYEKLFF	TGTGCCAGCAGCCCAAAAGACTCCTATGAAAAACTGTTTTTT
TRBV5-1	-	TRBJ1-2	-	CASSLAGDINYGYTF	TGCGCCAGCAGCCTCGCGGGGGACATTAACTATGGCTACACCTTC
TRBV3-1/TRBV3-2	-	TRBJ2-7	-	CASSRTEAYEQYF	TGTGCCAGCAGCCGTACAGAAGCCTACGAGCAGTACTTC
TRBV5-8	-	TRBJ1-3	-	CASSLGWSSGNTIYF	TGTGCCAGCAGCTTGGGGTGGAGCTCTGGAAACACCATATATTTT
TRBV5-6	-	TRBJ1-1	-	CATHPFKRTEAFF	TGTGCCACCCATCCATTTAAGCGGACTGAAGCTTTCTTT
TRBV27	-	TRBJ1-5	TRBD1	CASSFSGTGNQPQHF	TGTGCCAGCAGTTTCTCCGGGACAGGGAATCAGCCCCAGCATTTT
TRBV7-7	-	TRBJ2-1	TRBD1	CASSATTGGSYNEQFF	TGTGCCAGCAGCGCTACCACAGGGGGCTCCTACAATGAGCAGTTCTTC
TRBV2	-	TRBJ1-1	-	CASSDTSQNTEAFF	TGTGCCAGCAGTGATACGAGTCAGAACACTGAAGCTTTCTTT
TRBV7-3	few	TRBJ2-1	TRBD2	CASSSSGDYNEQFF	TGTGCCAGCAGCTCTAGCGGGGACTACAATGAGCAGTTCTTC
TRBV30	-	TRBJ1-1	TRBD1	CAWSRGGLRGTEAFF	TGTGCCTGGAGTAGGGGAGGACTCAGGGGGACTGAAGCTTTCTTT
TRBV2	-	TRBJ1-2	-	CASSDPGWSTF	TGTGCCAGCAGTGATCCAGGGTGGTCCACCTTC
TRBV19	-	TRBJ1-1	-	CASKIMDSSTEAFF	TGTGCCAGTAAGATAATGGACAGCAGTACTGAAGCTTTCTTT
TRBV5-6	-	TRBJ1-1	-	CASSLGAAEAFF	TGTGCCAGCAGCTTGGGGGCAGCTGAAGCTTTCTTT
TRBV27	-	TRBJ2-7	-	CASSLWAGASYEQYF	TGTGCCAGCAGTTTATGGGCAGGGGCATCCTACGAGCAGTACTTC
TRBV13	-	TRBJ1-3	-	CASSLGAPGNSGNTIYF	TGTGCCAGCAGCTTAGGCGCCCCAGGAAACTCTGGAAACACCATATATTTT
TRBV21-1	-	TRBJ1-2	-	CASSKESGCYGYTF	TGTGCCAGCAGCAAAGAATCGGGGTGTTATGGCTACACCTTC
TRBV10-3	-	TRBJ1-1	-	CAISEDHGVEAFF	TGTGCCATCAGTGAAGATCACGGTGTTGAAGCTTTCTTT
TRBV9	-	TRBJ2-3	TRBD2	CASSVYGRVTDTQYF	TGTGCCAGCAGCGTCTACGGGAGGGTCACAGATACGCAGTATTTT
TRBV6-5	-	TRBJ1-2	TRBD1	CASSYATDRVYGYTF	TGTGCCAGCAGTTACGCGACGGACAGGGTCTATGGCTACACCTTC
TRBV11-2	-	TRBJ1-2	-	CASSLGGGTGDGYTF	TGTGCCAGCAGCTTAGGCGGGGGTACGGGGGATGGCTACACCTTC
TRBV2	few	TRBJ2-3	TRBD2	CASRQGLEDTQYF	TGTGCCAGCAGGCAGGGACTAGAGGATACGCAGTATTTT
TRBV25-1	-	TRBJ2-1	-	CASSGSSYNEQFF	TGTGCCAGCAGTGGTAGCTCCTACAATGAGCAGTTCTTC
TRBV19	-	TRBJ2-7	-	CASSLKGDWRDSYEQYF	TGTGCCAGTAGTTTGAAAGGGGATTGGCGGGACTCCTACGAGCAGTACTTC
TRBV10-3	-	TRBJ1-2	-	CASGGKDNHGYTF	TGTGCCTCGGGGGGAAAGGACAACCATGGCTACACCTTC
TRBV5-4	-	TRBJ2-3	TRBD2	CASSPRGGSGTILTDTQYF	TGTGCCAGCAGTCCCCGAGGGGGTAGCGGGACAATTCTCACAGATACGCAGTATTTT
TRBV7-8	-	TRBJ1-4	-	CASTADYVGWGEKLFF	TGTGCCAGCACCGCGGACTATGTAGGGTGGGGTGAAAAACTGTTTTTT
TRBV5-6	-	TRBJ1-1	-	CASSLVANTEAFF	TGTGCCAGCAGCTTGGTAGCCAACACTGAAGCTTTCTTT
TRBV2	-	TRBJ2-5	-	CASSEAVEGGETQYF	TGTGCCAGCAGTGAAGCGGTGGAGGGCGGGGAGACCCAGTACTTC
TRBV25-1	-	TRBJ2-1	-	CASSGIRDTAYNEQFF	TGTGCCAGCAGTGGGATCCGGGACACAGCCTACAATGAGCAGTTCTTC
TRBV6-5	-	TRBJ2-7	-	CASSYSSGGYEQYF	TGTGCCAGCAGTTACTCATCCGGTGGTTACGAGCAGTACTTC
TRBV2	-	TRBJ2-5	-	CASSRNGEETQYF	TGTGCCAGCAGCCGCAACGGGGAGGAGACCCAGTACTTC
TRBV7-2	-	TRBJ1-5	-	CASSTLQGQAQHF	TGTGCCAGCTCGACTCTGCAGGGTCAGGCCCAGCATTTT
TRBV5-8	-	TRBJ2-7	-	CASGYGLALEYEQYF	TGTGCCAGCGGCTACGGCTTAGCTCTTGAGTACGAGCAGTACTTC
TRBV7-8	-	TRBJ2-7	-	CASSLSSSSTYEQYF	TGTGCCAGCAGCTTGTCTTCCAGTTCAACCTACGAGCAGTACTTC
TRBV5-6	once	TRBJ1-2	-	CASSLYNYGYTF	TGTGCCAGCAGCCTATACAACTATGGCTACACCTTC
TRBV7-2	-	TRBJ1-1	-	CASSPLRGGNTEAFF	TGTGCCAGCAGCCCCCTGAGAGGGGGGAACACTGAAGCTTTCTTT
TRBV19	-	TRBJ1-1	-	CASTTFGGRGTEAFF	TGTGCCAGTACTACTTTCGGGGGGCGCGGGACTGAAGCTTTCTTT
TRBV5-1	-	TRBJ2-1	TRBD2	CASSYVAGGGNEQFF	TGCGCCAGCAGCTACGTAGCGGGAGGAGGCAATGAGCAGTTCTTC
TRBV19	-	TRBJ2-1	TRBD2	CASSPPGTSGSWVGFF	TGTGCCAGTAGCCCTCCCGGGACTAGCGGGAGTTGGGTGGGGTTCTTC
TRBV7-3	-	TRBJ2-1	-	CASSQPGTSEQFF	TGTGCCAGCAGCCAACCGGGAACCAGTGAGCAGTTCTTC
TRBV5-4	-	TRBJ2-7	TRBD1	CASSLGTGGEQYF	TGTGCCAGCAGCTTGGGGACAGGGGGCGAGCAGTACTTC
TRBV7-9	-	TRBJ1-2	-	CASSSYLRVDYGYTF	TGTGCCAGCAGCTCATATCTCAGGGTGGACTATGGCTACACCTTC
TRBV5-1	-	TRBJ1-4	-	CASSPAEDRGEKLFF	TGCGCCAGCAGCCCGGCGGAGGACCGAGGTGAAAAACTGTTTTTT
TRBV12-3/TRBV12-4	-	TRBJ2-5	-	CASSRSQETQYF	TGTGCCAGCAGTCGGTCCCAAGAGACCCAGTACTTC